These 2 T cell receptor beta chains came from one sample sequenced in a study of shared clonotypes between healthy human individuals (dated by TCRdb to 2019 to 2021). Library prep was done by the immunoSEQ multiplex PCR assay. In its TCRdb copy, this immuneACCESS table keeps in-frame sequences only and misses some clones. Where compared with another copy, unresolved V genes explain less than half of these, and the others have no known cause. The sample yields hundreds of thousands of clones; roughly 73% were counted once. The ten largest account for 1.5% to 2% of the sample. Source material: memory CD4+ T cells sorted from blood. Reading the label with the study, this specimen's cell subset or site is: CD45RA-negative fraction. The origin of the receptors is a woman aged 25 to 45 in good health.

This sequence joins TRBV13 and TRBJ2-7, with 15 nucleotides matching TRBD2. CDR1 PRHDT and CDR2 FYEKMQ come from the germline V gene (reference sequence). With 4 bases clipped from V and 0 bases from J, the junction kept 7 bases outside the gene matches. The length of the CDR3 is 18 residues. This chain's CDR3 is CASSSGLAGGPGSYEQYF. As DNA, the CDR3 is TGTGCCAGCAGCTCAGGACTAGCGGGAGGGCCGGGCTCCTACGAGCAGTACTTC.

V is TRBV28 and J is TRBJ2-7; 7 bases align to TRBD1. V trimming: 8 bases; J trimming: 1 base; junction bases outside the gene matches: 11. Germline CDR1 reads MDHEN; CDR2 reads SYDVKM. The CDR3 consists of 15 residues. This CDR3 is CASQTLGQRSYEQYF. CDR3 sequence (DNA): TGTGCCAGCCAGACCTTGGGACAGAGATCCTACGAGCAGTACTTC.